The 26 T cell receptor beta chains below come from one sample, sequenced in a study of blood T cell repertoires in COVID-19. Some clones are missing from TCRdb's copy, which holds only in-frame ones; the method was immunoSEQ multiplex PCR. The sample lists about 220,000 clones, approximately 85% occurring once. Input material: peripheral blood. The receptors originated from an older woman with COVID-19, enrolled during active disease.

The chain links TRBV6-2 or TRBV6-3 to TRBJ2-3, with TRBD2 matching over 7 bases. V was pared by 1 base and J by 2 bases, with 3 bases of the junction left unmatched. The CDR3 has 15 residues. CDR1 MNHEY and CDR2 SVGEGT come from the germline V gene. The CDR3 nucleotides are TGTGCCAGCAGTTACTGGCGGGGGAACACAGATACGCAGTATTTT. This encodes CASSYWRGNTDTQYF.

Remarks on this clone: No DNA is shown, since the ends of the CDR3 on it are uncertain; the CDR3 is the one TCRdb lists. The chain uses TRBV5-6 and TRBJ1-5; TRBD1, the D gene given by the table, was not confirmed from the DNA. The germline V gene encodes CDR1 SGHDT and CDR2 YYEEEE. The CDR3 has 15 amino acids, counting both end residues. This CDR3 reads CASSTSVGLNQPQHF.

This chain links TRBV7-2 with TRBJ1-5; possible D gene TRBD1, 5 bases. The CDR3 has 16 amino acids. V lost 3 bases and J 0 bases, leaving 12 bases between the germline ends. CDR1 and CDR2 (germline): SGHTA, FQGNSA. This CDR3 is CASSFTGGYSNQPQHF. The CDR3 DNA reads TGTGCCAGCAGCTTCACAGGTGGCTATAGCAATCAGCCCCAGCATTTT.

The chain employs TRBV30 and TRBJ2-1; tentatively, D is TRBD2 (5 bases). Trimming removed 8 bases at V and 0 bases at J, with 17 bases between. The CDR3 contains 15 residues. Germline V CDR1 and CDR2: GTSNPN, SVGIG (reference sequence). CDR3: CAGARADRSYNEQFF. CDR3 DNA sequence: TGTGCCGGAGCTAGAGCGGACCGCTCCTACAATGAGCAGTTCTTC.

This chain joins TRBV2 and TRBJ1-5; 7 nucleotides match TRBD1. The J segment lost 8 bases and the V segment lost 0 bases, leaving 7 bases of the junction unmatched. The CDR3 runs to 15 residues. Germline V gene data show CDR1 as SNHLY and CDR2 as FYNNEI. The CDR3 protein is CASSEARNTGEPQHF. Here the CDR3 DNA reads TGTGCCAGCAGTGAAGCGCGGAATACAGGGGAGCCCCAGCATTTT.

V is TRBV6-2 or TRBV6-3 and J is TRBJ2-5; no clear D gene. CDR1 MNHEY and CDR2 SVGEGT come from the germline V gene. Trimming removed 2 bases at V and 5 bases at J, with 9 bases between. The CDR3 runs to 13 residues. The CDR3: CASSYGGRETQYF. The CDR3 nucleotides are TGTGCCAGCAGTTACGGCGGTAGGGAGACCCAGTACTTC.

The chain is built from TRBV12-3 or TRBV12-4 and TRBJ2-7; tentative D call: TRBD1 (5 bases). This CDR3 region has 13 residues. The V and J ends lost 5 bases and 6 bases respectively, with 14 bases between them. Here the CDR3 DNA reads TGTGCCAGCAGTAGAAATACAGGTGCCGAGCAGTACTTC. Translation gives CASSRNTGAEQYF.

The chain joins TRBV7-9 to TRBJ2-5; 7 nucleotides agree with TRBD2. Germline loops: CDR1 SEHNR, CDR2 FQNEAQ (reference sequence). The CDR3 has 14 residues. V dropped 3 bases and J dropped 2; count of bases not matched to a gene: 3. CDR3 amino acids: CASSFRGEQETQYF. The CDR3 coding sequence is TGTGCCAGCAGCTTCCGGGGGGAACAAGAGACCCAGTACTTC.

The chain uses TRBV7-8 and TRBJ1-3; D might be TRBD1 (5 bases). The germline CDR1 and CDR2 sequences are SGHVS and FQNEAQ. Trimming removed 1 base from V and 1 base from J, with 14 bases in between. The CDR3 runs 17 residues. CDR3 sequence reads: CASSLVSGERSGNTIYF. For the CDR3, the DNA is TGTGCCAGCAGCTTAGTTTCGGGGGAACGGTCTGGAAACACCATATATTTT.

The chain joins TRBV9 to TRBJ2-2; 13 bases fit TRBD2. V gave up 4 bases and J gave up 7 bases; unmatched junction bases: 4. The germline V gene has CDR1 SGDLS and CDR2 YYNGEE. The CDR3 contains 15 residues. CDR3 nucleotides: TGTGCCAGCAGCCCAGGACTAGCGGGAGACGGGGAGCTGTTTTTT. Encoded protein: CASSPGLAGDGELFF.

This clone was recorded a few times. The rearrangement uses TRBV6-5 and TRBJ1-2; TRBD1 aligns across 9 bases. Germline CDR1 is MNHEY and CDR2 is SVGAGI. Trimming at V came to 6 bases and at J to 0 bases, leaving 5 bases not matched to a gene. This CDR3 has 15 amino acids. CDR3 sequence: CASRWTGASNYGYTF. The CDR3 bases are TGTGCCAGCAGATGGACAGGGGCCTCTAACTATGGCTACACCTTC.

The chain couples TRBV7-2 to TRBJ1-2, with 9 bases matching TRBD1. The V gene end was trimmed by 1 base and the J gene end by 7 bases; junction bases not matched to a gene: 10. Germline CDR1 is SGHTA and CDR2 is FQGNSA. This CDR3 is built from 16 residues. CDR3 residues: CASSLVFGTGIGGYTF. The DNA of the CDR3 is TGTGCCAGCAGCTTAGTGTTCGGGACAGGGATCGGTGGCTACACCTTC. Drawing the rest from reference TRBV7-2 and TRBJ1-2, the complete variable domain is GAGVSQSPSNKVTEKGKDVELRCDPISGHTALYWYRQSLGQGLEFLIYFQGNSAPDKSGLPSDRFSAERTGGSVSTLTIQRTQQEDSAVYLCASSLVFGTGIGGYTFGSGTRLTVV.

This clone was counted a single time. The rearrangement uses TRBV6-2 or TRBV6-3 and TRBJ2-1; 9 positions match TRBD2. CDR1 MNHEY and CDR2 SVGEGT come from the germline V gene. The CDR3 length is 14 residues. J lost 9 bases, V lost 2 bases, and 5 bases had no gene match. DNA for the CDR3: TGTGCCAGCAGTTACGCGGGGGGGCCCCGTGAGCAGTTCTTC. Encoded protein: CASSYAGGPREQFF.

The rearrangement uses TRBV2 and TRBJ2-5, with D possibly matching TRBD2 (6 bases). The germline gives CDR1 SNHLY, CDR2 FYNNEI. V lost 8 bases and J lost 2, with 24 bases in between. The CDR3 length is 17 residues. CDR3 bases: TGTGCCAGCGGTCCTGGGTTTACTAGCCCCACACAAGAGACCCAGTACTTC. It is translated as CASGPGFTSPTQETQYF.

The chain joins TRBV10-3 to TRBJ2-5; D may be TRBD2 (6 bases). Looked up from germline, CDR1 is ENHRY and CDR2 is SYGVKD. This CDR3 contains 12 residues. V was trimmed by 4 bases and J by 3 bases, leaving 6 bases between them. CDR3 nucleotides: TGTGCCATCAGTGTAGCGGAAGAGACCCAGTACTTC. Its protein is CAISVAEETQYF.

The chain links TRBV5-1 to TRBJ2-2; 10 bases are a match to TRBD1. Germline-derived CDR1 and CDR2 are SGHRS and YFSETQ. The CDR3 length is 14 residues. Unmatched junction bases numbered 6, after V lost 6 bases and J lost 7 bases. CDR3 sequence reads: CASTKDRGLGELFF. In DNA form, the CDR3 reads TGCGCCAGCACCAAAGACAGGGGGCTCGGGGAGCTGTTTTTT.

The chain couples TRBV6-2 or TRBV6-3 to TRBJ2-7; D is perhaps TRBD2 (6 bases). V was pared by 3 bases and J by 5 bases, with 23 bases between. The CDR3 extends over 17 amino acids. In germline, CDR1 is MNHEY, CDR2 SVGEGT. The CDR3 here is CASSYPTAGRDSDEQYF. In nucleotides, the CDR3 is TGTGCCAGCAGTTATCCCACCGCGGGAAGGGATTCAGACGAGCAGTACTTC.

V gene TRBV5-4 combines with J gene TRBJ2-1; TRBD2 agrees at 7 bases. The length of the CDR3 is 17 residues. CDR1 is SGHNT and CDR2 is YYREEE in the germline V gene (reference sequence). V was pared by 4 bases and J by 10 bases, with 20 bases of the junction left unmatched. The CDR3 coding sequence is TGTGCCAGCAGCCTCGGAGTTAGCGGGTCCGTATGGATGGAGCAGTTCTTC. Translating gives CASSLGVSGSVWMEQFF.

The sample holds a few counts of this clone. DNA for the CDR3: TGTGCCAGCAGCGTCCAGGGGTTCAGCGAGCAGTACTTC. This encodes CASSVQGFSEQYF. The chain is built from TRBV7-3 and TRBJ2-7; tentatively, D is TRBD1 (6 bases). Per the germline V gene, CDR1 is SGHTA and CDR2 is FQGTGA. V lost 5 bases and J lost 6, with 14 bases in between. There are 13 residues in the CDR3.

This clone was seen once. The chain combines TRBV11-2 with TRBJ2-7; D unresolved. Trimming shortened V by 5 bases and J by 1 base, and 9 bases separated the two germline ends. The length of the CDR3 is 13 residues. Germline lookup yields CDR1 SGHAT and CDR2 FQNNGV. CDR3 sequence: CASSPYESYEQYF. The CDR3 DNA is TGTGCCAGCAGCCCCTACGAATCCTACGAGCAGTACTTC.

This clone was seen only once. The chain is built from TRBV7-2 and TRBJ2-1; TRBD2 aligns across 7 bases. The CDR3 loop spans 15 amino acids. CDR1 is SGHTA and CDR2 is FQGNSA in the germline V gene. Unmatched junction bases numbered 9, after V lost 2 bases and J lost 8 bases. CDR3 nucleotides: TGTGCCAGCAGCTTACAGGCGGGAGCGCACGATGAGCAGTTCTTC. Its protein is CASSLQAGAHDEQFF. Full variable domain (missing parts from reference TRBV7-2 and TRBJ2-1): GAGVSQSPSNKVTEKGKDVELRCDPISGHTALYWYRQSLGQGLEFLIYFQGNSAPDKSGLPSDRFSAERTGGSVSTLTIQRTQQEDSAVYLCASSLQAGAHDEQFFGPGTRLTVL.

The CDR3 loop reads CASSPPNSPGGFGGNTIYF. The CDR3, as DNA: TGTGCCAGCTCACCACCTAACAGTCCCGGTGGTTTTGGTGGAAACACCATATATTTT. The V gene is TRBV18, the J gene TRBJ1-3; no definite D call. Germline lookup yields CDR1 KGHSH and CDR2 LQKENI. This CDR3 has 19 residues. V lost 0 bases and J lost 3, with 21 bases in between.

The CDR3 loop reads CASSKAEQETQYF. CDR3 nucleotide sequence: TGTGCCAGCTCTAAGGCGGAACAAGAGACCCAGTACTTC. V and J are TRBV18 and TRBJ2-5; D not certain. CDR1 is KGHSH and CDR2 is LQKENI in the germline V gene. The CDR3 covers 13 residues. Trimming removed 6 bases from V and 2 bases from J, with 10 bases in between.

The chain has TRBV6-2 or TRBV6-3 and TRBJ2-1, with 7 bases fitting TRBD2. CDR1 is MNHEY and CDR2 is SVGEGT in the germline V gene. CDR3 length: 15 amino acids. Germline trimming cut 2 bases from V and 2 bases from J; bases unmatched to any gene: 3. Written as DNA, the CDR3 is TGTGCCAGCAGTTACCGGACTAGTGCCTACAATGAGCAGTTCTTC. Protein: CASSYRTSAYNEQFF.

This chain joins TRBV6-6 and TRBJ1-1, with 10 bases fitting TRBD1. The germline V gene has CDR1 MNHNY and CDR2 SVGAGI (reference sequence). With 2 bases clipped from V and 2 bases from J, the junction kept 5 bases outside the gene matches. CDR3 length: 16 residues. The CDR3, as DNA: TGTGCCAGCAGTTACACCGACAGGGGGCGAAACACTGAAGCTTTCTTT. Its translation: CASSYTDRGRNTEAFF.

At least ten counts were recorded for this clone. The J gene is TRBJ2-1, the V gene TRBV6-5; 13 bases are shared with TRBD2. V dropped 7 bases and J dropped 9; count of bases not matched to a gene: 6. Germline CDR1 is MNHEY and CDR2 is SVGAGI. The CDR3 is 14 amino acids. CDR3 nucleotide sequence: TGTGCCAGCAACCCGGGACTAGCGGGACTTGAGCAGTTCTTC. Protein: CASNPGLAGLEQFF.